This T cell receptor (beta chain) was captured in a study of T cell responses to AZD1222 COVID-19 vaccine. This CDR3 has 15 residues. CDR1 and CDR2 (germline): SGDLS, YYNGEE. V lost 0 bases to trimming and J lost 9 bases; unmatched junction nucleotides: 5. Some second doses came at about 4 weeks and others at about 12 weeks; these were pooled. The assay was immunoSEQ multiplex PCR, and TCRdb's table has in-frame clones only and misses some. The repertoire includes 160,000 or so clones, around 90% of them detected once, and around 0.99% sits in the top ten. This specimen was peripheral blood, taken 28 days after the second AZD1222 dose. The genes are TRBV9 and TRBJ1-6; the match to TRBD1 covers 8 bases. This receptor was taken from an adult who received the AZD1222 COVID-19 vaccine. This CDR3 reads CASSVEGTGTSPLHF. CDR3 nucleotide sequence: TGTGCCAGCAGCGTAGAAGGGACAGGCACTTCACCCCTCCACTTT. The full variable domain, completed using reference TRBV9 and TRBJ1-6, is DSGVTQTPKHLITATGQRVTLRCSPRSGDLSVYWYQQSLDQGLQFLIQYYNGEERAKGNILERFSAQQFPDLHSELNLSSLELGDSALYFCASSVEGTGTSPLHFGNGTRLTVT.